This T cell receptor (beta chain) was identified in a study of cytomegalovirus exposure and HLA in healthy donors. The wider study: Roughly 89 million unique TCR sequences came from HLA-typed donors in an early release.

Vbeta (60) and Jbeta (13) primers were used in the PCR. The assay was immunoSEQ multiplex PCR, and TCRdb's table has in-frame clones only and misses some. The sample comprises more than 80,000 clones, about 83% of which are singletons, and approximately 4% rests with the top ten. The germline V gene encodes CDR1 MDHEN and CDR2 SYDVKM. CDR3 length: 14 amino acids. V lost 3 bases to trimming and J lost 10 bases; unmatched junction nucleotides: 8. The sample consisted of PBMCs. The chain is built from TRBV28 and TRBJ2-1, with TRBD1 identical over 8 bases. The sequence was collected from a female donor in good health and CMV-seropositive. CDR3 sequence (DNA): TGTGCCAGCAGTTTGACAGGGGATATTGGAGAGCAGTTCTTC. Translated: CASSLTGDIGEQFF.